These T cell receptor beta chains were read from a single sample in a study of blood T cell repertoires in COVID-19. Data came from immunoSEQ multiplex PCR; TCRdb stores just in-frame clones and leaves some out. The profile shows 200,000 to 250,000 clones, approximately 90% of them singletons. The sequencing input was peripheral blood. All receptors come from a man aged 30 to 39 with COVID-19, enrolled during active disease. The CDR3 runs from the conserved cysteine through the conserved F or W. Each record gives: clone size, V gene, D gene, J gene, CDR3 DNA, CDR3 protein. The D gene is left open where the match is weak. A row's size may be missing; if present it is once, few, many or a size class.

clone size: -; V gene: TRBV6-5; D gene: TRBD1; J gene: TRBJ2-1; CDR3 DNA: TGTGCCAGCACTGGGACAGGGTCTGGGAATGAGCAGTTCTTC; CDR3 protein: CASTGTGSGNEQFF
clone size: -; V gene: TRBV27; D gene: TRBD2; J gene: TRBJ2-1; CDR3 DNA: TGTGCCAGCAGTTCCCGGACTAGCGGGGGGGCCAATGAGCAGTTCTTC; CDR3 protein: CASSSRTSGGANEQFF
clone size: -; V gene: TRBV18; D gene: -; J gene: TRBJ1-5; CDR3 DNA: TGTGCCAGCTCACCTGGGAGGAATCAGCCCCAGCATTTT; CDR3 protein: CASSPGRNQPQHF
clone size: -; V gene: TRBV4-3; D gene: -; J gene: TRBJ2-2; CDR3 DNA: TGCGCCAGCAGCCAAGAGAGACGAAGGGGCGGGGAGCTGTTTTTT; CDR3 protein: CASSQERRRGGELFF
clone size: -; V gene: TRBV5-6; D gene: -; J gene: TRBJ1-2; CDR3 DNA: TGTGCCAGCAGCTTGGATCTGACATCCATTCGTGATGGCTACACCTTC; CDR3 protein: CASSLDLTSIRDGYTF
clone size: -; V gene: TRBV7-7; D gene: TRBD1; J gene: TRBJ2-5; CDR3 DNA: TGTGCCAGCAGCTTAGCATCAACAGGGGAACCCGGCTCTCAAGAGACCCAGTACTTC; CDR3 protein: CASSLASTGEPGSQETQYF
clone size: -; V gene: TRBV12-5; D gene: -; J gene: TRBJ1-5; CDR3 DNA: TGTGCTAGTGGTTTTATAACAGGAAATCAGCCCCAGCATTTT; CDR3 protein: CASGFITGNQPQHF
clone size: few; V gene: TRBV7-9; D gene: TRBD2; J gene: TRBJ2-7; CDR3 DNA: TGTGCCAGCAGCTCCCCGCGGGGGGCGGCCTACGAGCAGTACTTC; CDR3 protein: CASSSPRGAAYEQYF
clone size: -; V gene: TRBV6-5; D gene: TRBD1; J gene: TRBJ1-6; CDR3 DNA: TGTGCCAGCAGCCTCGACAGGGGCTACTCACCCCTCCACTTT; CDR3 protein: CASSLDRGYSPLHF
clone size: -; V gene: TRBV7-3; D gene: -; J gene: TRBJ2-3; CDR3 DNA: TGTGCCAGCAGCTTAATCCCGTTCCCAGATACGCAGTATTTT; CDR3 protein: CASSLIPFPDTQYF
clone size: -; V gene: TRBV10-2; D gene: TRBD1; J gene: TRBJ1-1; CDR3 DNA: TGCGCCAGCCGAGACAGGGGACTTGAAGCTTTCTTT; CDR3 protein: CASRDRGLEAFF
clone size: few; V gene: TRBV4-2; D gene: -; J gene: TRBJ1-2; CDR3 DNA: TGTGCCAGCAGCCAAGATAGAGAGGACAGCCGGGGCTACACCTTC; CDR3 protein: CASSQDREDSRGYTF
clone size: -; V gene: TRBV24-1; D gene: -; J gene: TRBJ2-5; CDR3 DNA: TGTGCCACCAGTGATTTGGTATCGCGGAGGTACCAAGAGACCCAGTACTTC; CDR3 protein: CATSDLVSRRYQETQYF